This T cell receptor (beta chain) is drawn from a study of regulatory T cells in long-lasting Graves disease listed by TCRdb under 2021. Notes on the research overall: In the newly diagnosed Graves' disease group, patients had been taking antithyroid drugs for less than 3 months. A total of about 33 samples were covered by TCR sequencing, comprising around 13 persistent and around 20 newly diagnosed Graves' disease patients. Patients with persistent Graves' disease were compared with patients with newly diagnosed Graves' disease using TCR sequencing and RNA sequencing of peripheral blood. The study took place in China and was registered as a clinical trial.

Beyond this particular receptor, the publication reports: Persistent disease showed preferential use of TRBV28, TRBJ1-2 and TRBJ2-5, whereas newly diagnosed disease favored TRBV20-1 and TRBJ2-1. Sequencing and analysis were limited to the TCR beta chain. Peripheral blood alone was examined, since thyroid tissue, which constituted the primary lesion, could not be accessed. Persistent patients shared more public clonotypes among themselves (2,741) than newly diagnosed patients did (approximately 900). Compared with newly diagnosed patients, patients with persistent Graves' disease had lower TCR Shannon entropy and fewer highly expanded clones, which suggests clonal expansion. As a limitation, the authors acknowledged that the small sample size may reduce accuracy.

The table lists this clonotype with many counts. Its antigen target is currently unknown. Nothing much larger sits one base from this clone, and base qualities are not available. The V end loses 0 bases and the J end loses 7 bases, and a stretch of 14 bases separates them. CDR1 SGDLS and CDR2 YYNGEE were looked up in the germline V gene. Including the terminal cysteine and phenylalanine, the CDR3 comprises 15 residues. Only the CDR3 region is kept as DNA, spanning 45 bases read in frame from base 1. This specimen's time point label, interpreted: newly diagnosed GD, antithyroid drugs for less than 3 months. For both TCR sequencing and RNA sequencing, RNA was extracted from PBMCs in TRIzol. The diagnosis of Graves' disease was made according to American Thyroid Association guidelines. Patients were recruited from an endocrinology department in Xi'an, China. Each patient gave approximately 8.8 milliliters of peripheral blood, collected in an EDTA anticoagulant tube. Ficoll Paque Plus density gradient separation was used to isolate PBMCs, and no additional T cell sorting was done. An Agilent 2100 Bioanalyzer and agarose gel were used to assess RNA quality, and a NanoDrop 2000 was used to measure RNA concentration.

Library preparation employed multiplex PCR. Sequencing used an Illumina HiSeq 4000. CDR3 regions were amplified by Arm-PCR with iRepertoire HTBI primers to construct TCR beta libraries. Before sequencing, the PCR products underwent gel purification. As for the original processing: A total of around 66 TRBV and about 13 TRBJ segments were identified across samples and were used for gene usage analysis of CDR3 amino acid clonotypes. COPE and FqMerger were used to merge filtered high-quality paired reads into contigs. BLAST was used to align contigs to the IMGT TRBV, TRBD and TRBJ reference genes, and CDR3 was defined following IMGT. Any clonotype with a frequency above 0.1% was counted as a highly expanded clone. Repertoire diversity was measured by Shannon entropy, and V-J evenness by the Gini coefficient. A clonotype was considered public if more than one individual shared it. TCRdb reanalyzed the raw reads on its own, using fastp at Q25 for trimming and MiXCR for clone calling, and kept in-frame beta chains. Each record represents a unique CDR3 protein, reported with the most common genes and DNA among its rows. These V and J calls are TCRdb output, not the study's own analysis. This sample lists some 410,000 distinct CDR3 sequences; 15% to 20% were detected once. Approximately 11% of the sample is in the top ten clones.

The same specimen was also included in a second study, on T cells in Graves' hyperthyroidism and ophthalmopathy. The second investigation adds: Graves' hyperthyroidism was defined as stable when no progression to ophthalmopathy occurred over 18 months of follow-up. Hyperthyroidism patients were newly diagnosed, with disease duration under 2 months, and aged 18 to 65 years. Exclusion was applied to patients with uncontrolled infections, other autoimmune diseases, pregnancy or lactation. Clinical symptoms, serum thyroxine and TRAb, thyroid ultrasound, and orbital computed tomography formed the basis for the diagnoses. For the first round of RT-PCR on the TCR CDR3, the HTBI primer set was used together with the Qiagen OneStep RT-PCR kit. Most expanded thyroid clonotypes (frequency above 0.001) were also found in blood, which suggests that blood repertoires may mirror thyroid immune responses. A 13 V-J signature model separated ophthalmopathy from stable hyperthyroidism, with about 90% sensitivity and 81.08% specificity in cross-validation and 80%/75% in testing. In validation, the model predicted progression to ophthalmopathy a median of around six months before onset, with over 55% sensitivity and roughly 73% specificity. A discovery cohort of about a hundred patients, roughly 40 with Graves' ophthalmopathy and about 58 with stable Graves' hyperthyroidism, was used to find distinguishing TCR V-J signatures. Prospective prediction of ophthalmopathy was tested in an independent validation cohort of some 19 hyperthyroidism patients and 15 to 17 patients who later progressed to ophthalmopathy. For training and testing, the 80 to 100 patients in the discovery cohort were randomly divided in a 7:3 ratio. The study also compared thyroid tissue and blood T-cell repertoires from several Graves' hyperthyroidism patients. Once sampling was done, hyperthyroidism patients were given methimazole at a starting dose of 30 mg daily, whereas ophthalmopathy patients were given high-dose intravenous methylprednisolone. Libraries were constructed in a second round of multiplex PCR, after which size selection and purification were performed. Sequencing of the libraries was done on an Illumina HiSeq2000 using paired-end 100 bp reads. SOAPnuke was used to process the raw data, with reads discarded if the reads contained adapters or uncalled bases, had a mean Phred below 15, or lacked an exact constant-primer or identifier match. COPE v1.2.5 was used to merge the high-quality paired reads, and each unique nucleotide sequence was defined as a clonotype. MiTCR v1.1 was used to align the clonotypes against IMGT TRBV, TRBD and TRBJ reference segments. The analysis included only V-J combinations with a frequency above 0.0001, which together covered 98% to 99.2% of the repertoires. The TCS score was defined as F50 (clonal expansion) divided by E x V (chaos), with BLOSUM62-based TCRdist calculated between CDR3 peptides within each V-J. Welch's t-statistics and random forest reduced roughly 530 V-J features to 10 to 15, which were used in a naive Bayes classifier (R e1071). No statistical method was used to set the sample size in advance, and investigators knew the group allocation. According to the paper, TCR Vbeta CDR3 sequencing was carried out on 135 peripheral blood samples, which came from about 45 ophthalmopathy, approximately 78 hyperthyroidism and about 17 progressor patients.

Source: peripheral blood mononuclear cells (PBMCs), taken at new diagnosis, from a patient treated with antithyroid drugs. The chain is assembled from TRBV9 and TRBJ1-5; the D gene is perhaps TRBD1, on 5 matching bases. The receptor comes from a woman aged 25 to 39 with Graves disease. Donor details come from another sample of the same person, matched by shared clones. The DNA reads as follows: TGTGCCAGCAGCGTAGCCGGGGACCGGGAACAGCCCCAGCATTTT. This is translated as CASSVAGDREQPQHF. With all but the CDR3 taken from the reference TRBV9 and TRBJ1-5 genes, the full variable domain is: DSGVTQTPKHLITATGQRVTLRCSPRSGDLSVYWYQQSLDQGLQFLIQYYNGEERAKGNILERFSAQQFPDLHSELNLSSLELGDSALYFCASSVAGDREQPQHFGDGTRLSIL.